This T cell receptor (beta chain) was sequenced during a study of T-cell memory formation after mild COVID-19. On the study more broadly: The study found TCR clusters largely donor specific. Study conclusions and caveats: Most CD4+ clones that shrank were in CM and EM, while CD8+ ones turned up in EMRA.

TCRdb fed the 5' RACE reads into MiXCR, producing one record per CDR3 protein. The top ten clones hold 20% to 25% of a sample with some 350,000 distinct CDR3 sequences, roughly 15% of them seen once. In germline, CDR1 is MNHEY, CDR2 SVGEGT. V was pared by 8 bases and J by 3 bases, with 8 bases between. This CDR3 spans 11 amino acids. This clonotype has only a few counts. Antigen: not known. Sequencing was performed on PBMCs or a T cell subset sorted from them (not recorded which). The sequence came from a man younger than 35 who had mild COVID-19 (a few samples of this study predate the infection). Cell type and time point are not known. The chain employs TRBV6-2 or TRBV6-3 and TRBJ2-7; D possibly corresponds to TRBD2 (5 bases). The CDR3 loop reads CASRDYYEQYF. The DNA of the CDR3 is TGTGCCAGCCGTGACTACTACGAGCAGTACTTC.